This TCR beta chain is drawn from a study of molecular identifiers for immune sequencing clone quantification. Based on a CD8+CD4-CCR7+CD45RA+ profile, naive CD8 T cells were sorted. CDR3 length: 13 residues. Germline V gives CDR1 GTSNPN, CDR2 SVGIG (reference sequence). After removal of 4 bases from V and 6 bases from J, the junction contained 8 bases not matched to a gene. Study outcomes and limitations: Spiked Jurkat TCR RNA equivalent to one cell was reportedly detectable in about a million naive cells. In cases of identical TCR molecules sharing a barcode, highly expanded clone sizes could be underestimated.

TCRdb called the PCR reads again in MiXCR, with one record for every CDR3 protein. This table holds 460,000 or so distinct CDR3 sequences, roughly 26% found once. This clonotype has a handful of counts. Its antigen remains unknown. The TCR was taken from a human donor in good health. Some libraries in this study had Jurkat cell RNA spiked in. The sample consisted of naive CD8+ T cells from blood, with Jurkat cell RNA spiked in. Specified subset: FACS-sorted CD8+CD4-CCR7+CD45RA+ naive T cells. The rearrangement joins TRBV30 to TRBJ2-7; 8 bases are shared with TRBD2. The CDR3 region has the DNA TGTGCCTGGAACGGGGGGGTTGGGGGCGAGCAGTACTTC. Translated, it gives CAWNGGVGGEQYF. The complete variable domain, with remaining parts taken from reference TRBV30 and TRBJ2-7, reads SQTIHQWPATLVQPVGSPLSLECTVEGTSNPNLYWYRQAAGRGLQLLFYSVGIGQISSEVPQNLSASRPQDRQFILSSKKLLLSDSGFYLCAWNGGVGGEQYFGPGTRLTVT.